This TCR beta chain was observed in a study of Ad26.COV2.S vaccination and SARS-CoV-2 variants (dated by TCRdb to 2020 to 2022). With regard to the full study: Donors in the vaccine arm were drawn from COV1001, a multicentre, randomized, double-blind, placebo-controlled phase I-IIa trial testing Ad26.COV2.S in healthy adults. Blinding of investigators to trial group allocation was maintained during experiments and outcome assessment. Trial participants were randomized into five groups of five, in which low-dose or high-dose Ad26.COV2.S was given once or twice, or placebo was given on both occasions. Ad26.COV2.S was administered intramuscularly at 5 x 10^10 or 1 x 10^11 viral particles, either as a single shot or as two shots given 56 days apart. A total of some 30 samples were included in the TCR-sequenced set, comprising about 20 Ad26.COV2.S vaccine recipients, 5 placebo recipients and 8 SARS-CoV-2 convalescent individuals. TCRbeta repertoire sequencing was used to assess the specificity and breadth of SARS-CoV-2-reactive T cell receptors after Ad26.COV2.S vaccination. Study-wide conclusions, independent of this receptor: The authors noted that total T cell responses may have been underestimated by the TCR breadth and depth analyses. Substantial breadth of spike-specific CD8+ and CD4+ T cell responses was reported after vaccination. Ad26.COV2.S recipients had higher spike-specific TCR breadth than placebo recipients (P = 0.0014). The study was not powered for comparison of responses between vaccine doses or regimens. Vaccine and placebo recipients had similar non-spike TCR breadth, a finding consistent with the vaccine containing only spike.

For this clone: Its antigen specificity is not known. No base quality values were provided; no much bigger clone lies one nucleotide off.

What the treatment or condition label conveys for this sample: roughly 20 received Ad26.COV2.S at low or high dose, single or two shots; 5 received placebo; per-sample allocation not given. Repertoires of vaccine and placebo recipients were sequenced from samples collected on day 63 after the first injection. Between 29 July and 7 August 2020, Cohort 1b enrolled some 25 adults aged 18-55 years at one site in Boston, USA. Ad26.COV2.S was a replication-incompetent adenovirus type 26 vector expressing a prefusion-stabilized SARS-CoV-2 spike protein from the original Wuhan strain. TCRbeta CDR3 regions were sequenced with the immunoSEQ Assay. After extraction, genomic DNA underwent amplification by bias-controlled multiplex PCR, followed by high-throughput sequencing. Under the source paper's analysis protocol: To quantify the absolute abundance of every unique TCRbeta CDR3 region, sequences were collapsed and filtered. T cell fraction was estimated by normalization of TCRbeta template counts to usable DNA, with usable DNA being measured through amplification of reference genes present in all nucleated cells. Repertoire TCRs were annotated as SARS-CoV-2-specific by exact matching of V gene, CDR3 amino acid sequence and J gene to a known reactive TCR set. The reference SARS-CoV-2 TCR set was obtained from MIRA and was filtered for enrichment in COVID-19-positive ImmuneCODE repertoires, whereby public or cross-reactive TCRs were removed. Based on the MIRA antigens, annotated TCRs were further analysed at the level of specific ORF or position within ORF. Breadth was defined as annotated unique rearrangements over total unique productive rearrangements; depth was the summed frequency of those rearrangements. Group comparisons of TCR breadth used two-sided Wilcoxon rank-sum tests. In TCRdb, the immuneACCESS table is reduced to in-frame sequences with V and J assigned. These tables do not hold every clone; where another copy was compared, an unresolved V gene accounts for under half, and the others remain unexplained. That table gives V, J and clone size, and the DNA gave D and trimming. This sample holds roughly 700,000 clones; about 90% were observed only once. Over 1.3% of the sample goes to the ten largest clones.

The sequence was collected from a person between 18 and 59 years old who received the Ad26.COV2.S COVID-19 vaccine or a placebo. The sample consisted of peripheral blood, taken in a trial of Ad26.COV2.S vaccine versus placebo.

The CDR3 region reads CASRPSGAGGEQYF. The DNA sequence is given as TGTGCCAGCAGGCCCTCGGGAGCGGGAGGGGAGCAGTACTTC. The chain uses TRBV2 and TRBJ2-7, with 10 junctional bases fitting TRBD2. V has 6 bases trimmed and J has 7 bases trimmed; junction bases matching no gene number 9. CDR1 and CDR2, per the germline V gene, are SNHLY and FYNNEI. From cysteine to phenylalanine, the CDR3 is 14 amino acids long. Kept here is only the CDR3 DNA, which spans 42 bases and is read in frame from base 1. The full variable domain, completed from the reference TRBV2 and TRBJ2-7 proteins outside the CDR3, reads EPEVTQTPSHQVTQMGQEVILRCVPISNHLYFYWYRQILGQKVEFLVSFYNNEISEKSEIFDDQFSVERPDGSNFTLKIRSTKLEDSAMYFCASRPSGAGGEQYFGPGTRLTVT.